This T cell receptor beta chain was observed in a study of response to subunit inactivated influenza vaccine (dated by TCRdb to 2016 to 2018). Concerning the study at large: Deep quantitative profiling of the T cell receptor repertoire was used in the study to follow responses to a trivalent subunit inactivated influenza vaccine. Summary of the overall study and its limitations: According to the authors, only a limited number of new T cells may be recruited by each seasonal influenza vaccination.

Note on this clonotype: It has no known antigen specificity. No base-level quality is on record; no much larger clone is a single base apart.

CDR1 and CDR2 (LGHDT, YNNKEL) derive from the germline V gene (reference sequence). The CDR3 holds 14 amino acids from the cysteine to the phenylalanine. CDR3 DNA only is kept here, 42 bases in frame from base 1. V drops 3 bases and J drops 2 bases, leaving 10 bases in between. Libraries were built with RT-PCR. Sequencing relied on an Illumina HiSeq 2500. TCRdb redid the processing of the public reads, applying fastp at Q25 and MiXCR, and retained in-frame beta chains. Rows are combined by CDR3 protein, so each entry shows the most common genes and DNA. This sample has around 710,000 distinct CDR3 sequences in its table, and roughly 13% of those were observed once. Jointly, the top ten make up around 6.5% of the sample.

The receptor was derived from a man aged 45-65 years who received an inactivated influenza vaccine. Donor details come from another sample of the same person, matched by shared clones. The sample consisted of PBMCs from blood, taken about 14 days before vaccination. Recombination joined TRBV3-1 with TRBJ2-5; tentative D gene TRBD2, with 6 bases matching. CDR3 sequence: CASSQRREQETQYF. The base sequence is TGTGCCAGCAGCCAGCGGAGGGAACAAGAGACCCAGTACTTC.